The source of this T cell receptor (beta chain) is a study of control samples from healthy donors and cancer patients. Trimming pared 6 bases from V and 8 bases from J, leaving 11 bases between. This CDR3 is built from 12 residues. Germline V lookup: CDR1 MNHEY, CDR2 SVGEGT. There are a few counts of this clone. The assay was immunoSEQ multiplex PCR, and TCRdb's table has in-frame clones only and misses some. The repertoire holds some 70,000 clones, with 83% as singletons. This clonotype was sampled from a man in his sixties in good health. Sequencing used blood. V and J are TRBV6-2 or TRBV6-3 and TRBJ1-5; maybe TRBD1 (5 bases). Here the CDR3 reads CASSPGGEPQHF. As DNA, the CDR3 is TGTGCCAGCAGCCCTGGAGGGGAGCCCCAGCATTTT.